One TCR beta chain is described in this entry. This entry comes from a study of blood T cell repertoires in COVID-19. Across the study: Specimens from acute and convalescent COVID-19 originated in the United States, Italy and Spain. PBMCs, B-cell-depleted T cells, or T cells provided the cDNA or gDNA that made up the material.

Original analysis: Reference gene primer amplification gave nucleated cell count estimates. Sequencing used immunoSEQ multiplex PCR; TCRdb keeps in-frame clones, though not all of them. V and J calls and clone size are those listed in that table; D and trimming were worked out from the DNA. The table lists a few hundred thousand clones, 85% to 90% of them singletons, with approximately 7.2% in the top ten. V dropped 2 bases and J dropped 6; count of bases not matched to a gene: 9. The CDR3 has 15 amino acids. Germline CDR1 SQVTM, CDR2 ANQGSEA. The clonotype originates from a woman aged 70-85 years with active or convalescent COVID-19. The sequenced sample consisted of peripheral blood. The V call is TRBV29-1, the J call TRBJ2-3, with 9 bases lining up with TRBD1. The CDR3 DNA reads TGCAGCGTTGAACCTGACAGGGGGTTAACGGATACGCAGTATTTT. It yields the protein CSVEPDRGLTDTQYF.